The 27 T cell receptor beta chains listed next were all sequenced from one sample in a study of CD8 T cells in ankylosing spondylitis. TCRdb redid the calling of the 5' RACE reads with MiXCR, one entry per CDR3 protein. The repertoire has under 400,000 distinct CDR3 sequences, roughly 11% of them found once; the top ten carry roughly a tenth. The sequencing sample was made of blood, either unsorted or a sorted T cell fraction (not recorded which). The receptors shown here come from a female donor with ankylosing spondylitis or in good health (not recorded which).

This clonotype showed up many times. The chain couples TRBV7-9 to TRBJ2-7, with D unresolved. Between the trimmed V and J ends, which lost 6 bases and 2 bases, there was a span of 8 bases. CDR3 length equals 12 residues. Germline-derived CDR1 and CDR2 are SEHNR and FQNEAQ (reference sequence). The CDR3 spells CASSINPYEQYF. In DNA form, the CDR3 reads TGTGCCAGCAGTATAAATCCCTACGAGCAGTACTTC.

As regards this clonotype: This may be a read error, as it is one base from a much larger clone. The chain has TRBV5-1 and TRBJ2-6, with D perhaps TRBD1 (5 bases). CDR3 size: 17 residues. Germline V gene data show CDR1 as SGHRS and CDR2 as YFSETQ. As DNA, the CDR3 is TGCGCCAGCAGCAACCAAGACAGCCTCTCTGGGGCCAACGTCCTGGCTTTC. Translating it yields CASSNQDSLSGANVLAF.

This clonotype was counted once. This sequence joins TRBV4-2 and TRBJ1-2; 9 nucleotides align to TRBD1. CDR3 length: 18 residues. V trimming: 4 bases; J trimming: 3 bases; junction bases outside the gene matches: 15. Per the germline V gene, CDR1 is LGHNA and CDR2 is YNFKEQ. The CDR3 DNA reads TGTGCCAGCAGCCCTAAATTCCGGGACAGGGTTGTTTACTATGGCTACACCTTC. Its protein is CASSPKFRDRVVYYGYTF.

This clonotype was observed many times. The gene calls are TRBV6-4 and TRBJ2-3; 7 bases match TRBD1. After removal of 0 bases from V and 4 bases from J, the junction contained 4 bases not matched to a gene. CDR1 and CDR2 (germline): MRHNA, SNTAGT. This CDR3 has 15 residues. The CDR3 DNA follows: TGTGCCAGCAGTGACTCCCGACAGGGATCAGATACGCAGTATTTT. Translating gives CASSDSRQGSDTQYF.

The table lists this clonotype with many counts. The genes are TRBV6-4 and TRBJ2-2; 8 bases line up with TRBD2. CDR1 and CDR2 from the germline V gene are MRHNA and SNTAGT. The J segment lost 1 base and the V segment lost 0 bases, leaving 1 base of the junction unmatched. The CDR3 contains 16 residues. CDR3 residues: CASSDSAGGNTGELFF. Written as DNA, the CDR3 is TGTGCCAGCAGTGACTCGGCGGGGGGGAACACCGGGGAGCTGTTTTTT.

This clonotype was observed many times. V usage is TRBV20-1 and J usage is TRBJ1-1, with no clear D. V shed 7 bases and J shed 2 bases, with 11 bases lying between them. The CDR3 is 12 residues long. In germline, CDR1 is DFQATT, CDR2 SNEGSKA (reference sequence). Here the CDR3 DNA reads TGCAGTGTTCGGGTCTTCAACACTGAAGCTTTCTTT. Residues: CSVRVFNTEAFF.

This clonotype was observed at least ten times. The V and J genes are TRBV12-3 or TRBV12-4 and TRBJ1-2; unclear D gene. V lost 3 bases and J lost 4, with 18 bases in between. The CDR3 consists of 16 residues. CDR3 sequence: CASSLSTPGMGYGYTF. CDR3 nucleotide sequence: TGTGCCAGCAGTTTGAGTACGCCGGGGATGGGCTATGGCTACACCTTC.

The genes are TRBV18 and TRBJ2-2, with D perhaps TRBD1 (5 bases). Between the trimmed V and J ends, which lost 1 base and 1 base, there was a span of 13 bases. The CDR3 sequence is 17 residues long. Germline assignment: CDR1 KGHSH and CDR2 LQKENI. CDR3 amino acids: CASSPRTGQGNTGELFF. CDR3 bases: TGTGCCAGCTCACCACGTACTGGGCAGGGGAACACCGGGGAGCTGTTTTTT.

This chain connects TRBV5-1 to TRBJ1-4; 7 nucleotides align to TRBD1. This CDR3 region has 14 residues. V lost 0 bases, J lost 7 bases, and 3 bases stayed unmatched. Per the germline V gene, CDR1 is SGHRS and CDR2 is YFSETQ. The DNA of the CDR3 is TGCGCCAGCAGCTTGGAGAGGGGGCGTGAAAAACTGTTTTTT. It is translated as CASSLERGREKLFF.

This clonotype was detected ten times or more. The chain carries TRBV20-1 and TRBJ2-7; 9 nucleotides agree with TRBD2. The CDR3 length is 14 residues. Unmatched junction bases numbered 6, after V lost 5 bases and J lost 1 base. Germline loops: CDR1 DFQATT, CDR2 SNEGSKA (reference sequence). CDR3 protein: CSAALAGWSYEQYF. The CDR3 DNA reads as TGCAGTGCTGCCCTAGCGGGATGGTCCTACGAGCAGTACTTC.

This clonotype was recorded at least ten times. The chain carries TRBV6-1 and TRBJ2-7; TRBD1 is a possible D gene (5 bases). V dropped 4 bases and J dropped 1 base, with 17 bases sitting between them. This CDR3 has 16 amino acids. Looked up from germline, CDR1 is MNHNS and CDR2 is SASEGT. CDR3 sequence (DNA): TGTGCCAGCAGTGCAGGGATAATCGGCCCTTCCTACGAGCAGTACTTC. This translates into CASSAGIIGPSYEQYF.

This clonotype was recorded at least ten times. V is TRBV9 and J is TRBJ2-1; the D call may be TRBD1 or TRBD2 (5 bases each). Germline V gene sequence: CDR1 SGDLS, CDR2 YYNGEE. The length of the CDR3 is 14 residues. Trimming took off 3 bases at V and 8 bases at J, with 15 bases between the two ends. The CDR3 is CASSAEGRAYEQFF. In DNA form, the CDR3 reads TGTGCCAGCAGCGCCGAGGGCAGGGCTTATGAGCAGTTCTTC.

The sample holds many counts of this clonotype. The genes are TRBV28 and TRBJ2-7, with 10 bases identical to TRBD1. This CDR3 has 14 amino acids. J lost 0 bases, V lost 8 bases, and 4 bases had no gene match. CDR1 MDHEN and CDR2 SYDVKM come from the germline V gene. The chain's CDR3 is CASVWTGGSYEQYF. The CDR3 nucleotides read TGTGCCAGCGTGTGGACAGGGGGCTCCTACGAGCAGTACTTC.

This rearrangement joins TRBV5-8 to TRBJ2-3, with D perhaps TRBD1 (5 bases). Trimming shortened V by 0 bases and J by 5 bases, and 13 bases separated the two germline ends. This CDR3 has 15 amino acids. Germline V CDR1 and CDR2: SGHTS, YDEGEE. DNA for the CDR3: TGTGCCAGCAGCTTGGTTCAGGGAATTGAAGATACGCAGTATTTT. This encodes CASSLVQGIEDTQYF.

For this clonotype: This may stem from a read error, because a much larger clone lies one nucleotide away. The CDR3 DNA is TGCGCCAGCTTCGCAGGGGGCTCCTACAATGCGCAGTTCTTC. Translated: CASFAGGSYNAQFF. The chain links TRBV5-1 to TRBJ2-1; TRBD1 agrees at 8 bases. This CDR3 spans 14 amino acids. Germline CDR1 is SGHRS and CDR2 is YFSETQ.

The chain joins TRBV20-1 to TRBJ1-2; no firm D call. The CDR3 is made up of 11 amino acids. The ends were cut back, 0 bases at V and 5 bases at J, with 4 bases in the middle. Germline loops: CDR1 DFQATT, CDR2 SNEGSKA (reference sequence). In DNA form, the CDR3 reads TGCAGTGCTAGAGAATTATATGGCTACACCTTC. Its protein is CSARELYGYTF.

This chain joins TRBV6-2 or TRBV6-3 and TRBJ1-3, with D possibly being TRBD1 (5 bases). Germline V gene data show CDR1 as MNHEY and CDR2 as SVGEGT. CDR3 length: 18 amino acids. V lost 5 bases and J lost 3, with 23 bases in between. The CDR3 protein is CASSPKRQKDRFGNTIYF. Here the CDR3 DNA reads TGTGCCAGCAGTCCGAAGAGACAGAAAGATAGATTTGGAAACACCATATATTTT.

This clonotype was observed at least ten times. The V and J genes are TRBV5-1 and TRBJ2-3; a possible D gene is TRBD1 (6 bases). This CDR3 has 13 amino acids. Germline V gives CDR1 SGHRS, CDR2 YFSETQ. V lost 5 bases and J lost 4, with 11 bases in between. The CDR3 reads CASRQGFPDTQYF. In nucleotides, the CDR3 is TGCGCCAGCAGACAGGGTTTTCCAGATACGCAGTATTTT.

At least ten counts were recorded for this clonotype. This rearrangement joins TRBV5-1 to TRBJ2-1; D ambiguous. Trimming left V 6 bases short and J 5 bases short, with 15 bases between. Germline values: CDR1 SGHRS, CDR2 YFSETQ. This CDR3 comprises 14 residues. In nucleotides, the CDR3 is TGCGCCAGCAATCAGGAAGTTATAAACAATGAGCAGTTCTTC. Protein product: CASNQEVINNEQFF.

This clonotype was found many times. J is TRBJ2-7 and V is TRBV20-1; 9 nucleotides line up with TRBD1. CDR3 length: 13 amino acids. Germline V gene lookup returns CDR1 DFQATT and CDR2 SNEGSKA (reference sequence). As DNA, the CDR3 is TGCGGAGCCCTGGGACAGGGTCAGTACGAGCAGTACTTC. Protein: CGALGQGQYEQYF.

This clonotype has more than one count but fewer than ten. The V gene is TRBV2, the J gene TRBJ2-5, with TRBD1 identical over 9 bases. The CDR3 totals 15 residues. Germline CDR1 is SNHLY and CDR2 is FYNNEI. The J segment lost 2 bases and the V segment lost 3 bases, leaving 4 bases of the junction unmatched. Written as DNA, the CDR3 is TGTGCCAGCAGTGACGGACAGGGGAGGCAAGAGACCCAGTACTTC. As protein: CASSDGQGRQETQYF.

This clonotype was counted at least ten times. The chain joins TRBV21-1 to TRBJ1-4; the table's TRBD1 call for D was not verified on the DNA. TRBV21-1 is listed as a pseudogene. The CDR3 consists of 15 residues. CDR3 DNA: TGTGCCAGCAGCATTTTACAGGGGAATCGTGAAAAACTGTTTTTT. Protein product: CASSILQGNREKLFF.

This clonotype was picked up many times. CDR3 in DNA: TGTGCCAGCAGTTACGGGACAGGGGCACTATACGAGCAGTACTTC. Translating it yields CASSYGTGALYEQYF. V gene TRBV6-5 combines with J gene TRBJ2-7; 10 positions match TRBD1. There are 15 residues in the CDR3. After removal of 2 bases from V and 4 bases from J, the junction contained 5 bases not matched to a gene. Germline V CDR1 and CDR2: MNHEY, SVGAGI.

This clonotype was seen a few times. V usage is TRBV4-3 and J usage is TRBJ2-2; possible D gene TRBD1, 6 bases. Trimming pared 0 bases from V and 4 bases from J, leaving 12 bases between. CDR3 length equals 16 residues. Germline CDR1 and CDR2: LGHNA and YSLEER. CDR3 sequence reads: CASSQEGGRGTGELFF. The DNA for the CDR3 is TGCGCCAGCAGCCAAGAAGGGGGTAGAGGCACCGGGGAGCTGTTTTTT.

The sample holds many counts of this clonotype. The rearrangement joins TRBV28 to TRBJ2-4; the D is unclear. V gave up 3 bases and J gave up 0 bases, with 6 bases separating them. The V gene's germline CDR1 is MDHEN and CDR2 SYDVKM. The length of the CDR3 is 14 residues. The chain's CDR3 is CASSFSLAKNIQYF. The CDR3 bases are TGTGCCAGCAGTTTTTCACTAGCCAAAAACATTCAGTACTTC. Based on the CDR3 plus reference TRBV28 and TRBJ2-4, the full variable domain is DVKVTQSSRYLVKRTGEKVFLECVQDMDHENMFWYRQDPGLGLRLIYFSYDVKMKEKGDIPEGYSVSREKKERFSLILESASTNQTSMYLCASSFSLAKNIQYFGAGTRLSVL.

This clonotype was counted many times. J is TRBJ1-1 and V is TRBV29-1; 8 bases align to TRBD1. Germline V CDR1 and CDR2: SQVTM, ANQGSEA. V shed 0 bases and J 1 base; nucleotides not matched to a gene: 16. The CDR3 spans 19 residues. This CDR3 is CSVEDRVGIRTGTNTEAFF. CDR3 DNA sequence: TGCAGCGTTGAAGATCGGGTTGGCATTAGGACAGGGACGAACACTGAAGCTTTCTTT.

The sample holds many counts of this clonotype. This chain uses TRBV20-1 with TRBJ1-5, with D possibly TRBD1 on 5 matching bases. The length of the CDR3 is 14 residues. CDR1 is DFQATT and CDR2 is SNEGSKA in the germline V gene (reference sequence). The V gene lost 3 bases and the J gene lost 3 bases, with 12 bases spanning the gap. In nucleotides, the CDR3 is TGCAGTGCTAGTTCCGGGACCCTCAATCAGCCCCAGCATTTT. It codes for CSASSGTLNQPQHF.